These T cell receptor beta chains were read from a single sample in a study of blood T cell repertoires in COVID-19. Clones were sequenced by immunoSEQ multiplex PCR, and TCRdb holds only the in-frame ones, with some missing. The sample contains under 300,000 clones, about 80% of which appear only once. Sequenced sample: PBMCs or T cells enriched from blood (not recorded which). These receptors all stem from a man between 45 and 60 years old who had recovered from COVID-19. Both conserved end residues are part of each CDR3. D genes are given only for firm matches.

V	D	length	J	DNA	CDR3
TRBV19	-	12	TRBJ1-2	TGTGCCAGTAGTACTGGGCAGCATGGCTACACCTTC	CASSTGQHGYTF
TRBV29-1	-	14	TRBJ1-2	TGCAGCGTTGTGGTGGAGGGCTTAACTTATGGCTACACCTTC	CSVVVEGLTYGYTF
TRBV19	-	13	TRBJ2-7	TGTGCCAGTTCTCCAGGGCAGGACTACGAGCAGTACTTC	CASSPGQDYEQYF
TRBV5-1	-	15	TRBJ1-2	TGCGCCAGCAGCGCAACCACCGGGGGGGATCATGGCTACACCTTC	CASSATTGGDHGYTF
TRBV6-5	-	14	TRBJ1-2	TGTGCCAGCACCCGGCGGGGGGCGGCGTATGGCTACACCTTC	CASTRRGAAYGYTF
TRBV6-5	-	12	TRBJ2-7	TGTGCCAGCAGCCCCCAGTCCTACGAGCAGTACTTC	CASSPQSYEQYF
TRBV11-3	-	14	TRBJ2-5	TGTGCCAGCAGCCCGGCAGGGTCGGGAGAGACCCAGTACTTC	CASSPAGSGETQYF
TRBV29-1	-	14	TRBJ2-5	TGCAGCGTGACTACCTTTCTTCTACGGGAGACCCAGTACTTC	CSVTTFLLRETQYF
TRBV3-1/TRBV3-2	-	14	TRBJ2-5	TGTGCCAGCAGCCAAGACAACTCGGGGGAGACCCAGTACTTC	CASSQDNSGETQYF
TRBV2	-	12	TRBJ1-2	TGTGCCAGCAGAGCCCTGGGCCATGGCTACACCTTC	CASRALGHGYTF
TRBV18	TRBD1	14	TRBJ1-1	TGTGCCAGCTCACCAGAGGACAGGGTGTTTCCTGCTTTCTTT	CASSPEDRVFPAFF
TRBV15	TRBD2	18	TRBJ2-7	TGTGCCACCAGCAGAGAAGGATCTGTGGCGGGAGGACCCGGAGAGCAGTACTTC	CATSREGSVAGGPGEQYF
TRBV19	-	14	TRBJ1-5	TGTGCCAGTAGTATTGGGACTGCCGGTCAGCCCCAGCATTTT	CASSIGTAGQPQHF
TRBV27	TRBD1	13	TRBJ1-2	TGTGCCAGCAGTGCAGACAGGGTTGATGGCTACACCTTC	CASSADRVDGYTF